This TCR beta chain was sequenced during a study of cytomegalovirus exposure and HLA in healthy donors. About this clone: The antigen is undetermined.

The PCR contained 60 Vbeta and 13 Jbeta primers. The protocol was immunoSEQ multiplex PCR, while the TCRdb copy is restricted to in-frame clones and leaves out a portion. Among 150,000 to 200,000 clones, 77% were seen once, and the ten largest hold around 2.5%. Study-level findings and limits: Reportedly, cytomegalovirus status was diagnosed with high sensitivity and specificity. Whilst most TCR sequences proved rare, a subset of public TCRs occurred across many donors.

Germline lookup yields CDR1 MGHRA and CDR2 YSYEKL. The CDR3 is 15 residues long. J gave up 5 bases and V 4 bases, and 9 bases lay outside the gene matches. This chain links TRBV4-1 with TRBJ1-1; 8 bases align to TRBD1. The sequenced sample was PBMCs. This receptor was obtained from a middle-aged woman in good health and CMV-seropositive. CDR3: CASSLSDRVGTEAFF. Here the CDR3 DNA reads TGCGCCAGCAGCCTCTCGGACAGGGTAGGGACTGAAGCTTTCTTT.